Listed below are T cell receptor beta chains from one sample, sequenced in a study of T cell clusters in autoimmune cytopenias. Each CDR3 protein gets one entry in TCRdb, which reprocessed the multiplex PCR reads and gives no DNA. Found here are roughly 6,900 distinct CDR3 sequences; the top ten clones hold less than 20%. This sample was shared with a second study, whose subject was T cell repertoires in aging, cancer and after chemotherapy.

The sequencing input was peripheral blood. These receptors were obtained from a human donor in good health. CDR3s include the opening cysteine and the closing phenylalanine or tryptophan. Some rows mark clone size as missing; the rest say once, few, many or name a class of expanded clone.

CASSSRGLETQYF TRBJ2-5 TRBV12-3/TRBV12-4 medium-sized
CAISVDTRDGYTF TRBJ1-2 TRBV10-3 NA
CSAGNYNEQFF TRBJ2-1 TRBV20-1 medium-sized
CAWSSGQGTDEQFF TRBJ2-1 TRBV30 medium-sized
CASHGLAPSTHTQYF TRBJ2-3 TRBV19 NA
CASSLEGQGAVRGYTF TRBJ1-2 TRBV5-4 NA
CASSDSAADSGYTF TRBJ1-2 TRBV6-5 NA
CSVDSGGSYEQYF TRBJ2-7 TRBV29-1 large
CASSEAGGGPHEQYF TRBJ2-7 TRBV6-1 NA
CASSYDTYQETQYF TRBJ2-5 TRBV6-5 medium-sized
CSVDRQRGTGGGDGYTF TRBJ1-2 TRBV29-1 NA
CASSPIAGPGTSGGDEQFF TRBJ2-1 TRBV19 NA
CASSAQGQGLTNEQFF TRBJ2-1 TRBV6-1 NA
CASTVGENTEAFF TRBJ1-1 TRBV12-3/TRBV12-4 medium-sized
CASSFRAADTGELFF TRBJ2-2 TRBV5-1 NA
CASRRLEGGTEAFF TRBJ1-1 TRBV12-3/TRBV12-4 NA
CSVGSGDTQYF TRBJ2-3 TRBV29-1 medium-sized
CASSSSGTGFYGYTF TRBJ1-2 TRBV7-2 NA
CATSSQGAGAWSYF TRBJ2-7 TRBV15 NA
CASSHEETGYYGYTF TRBJ1-2 TRBV4-3 NA
CASTRGGKGNEQFF TRBJ2-1 TRBV6-5 medium-sized
CASNNIYEQYF TRBJ2-7 TRBV6-2/TRBV6-3 medium-sized
CAWSVLGSGNQPQHF TRBJ1-5 TRBV30 medium-sized
CASSLDQRGSYEQYF TRBJ2-7 TRBV12-3/TRBV12-4 medium-sized
CASSLGGVAKNIQYF TRBJ2-4 TRBV27 NA
CASSLPPSLNTEAFF TRBJ1-1 TRBV19 NA
CASSRKGLAGEQYF TRBJ2-7 TRBV7-4 NA
CASSRAGLPSSYEQYF TRBJ2-7 TRBV12-3/TRBV12-4 NA
CASTNRGDYGYTF TRBJ1-2 TRBV6-2/TRBV6-3 medium-sized
CSVRIPGQGRGGANVLTF TRBJ2-6 TRBV29-1 medium-sized
CASRRPTFVPGEQFF TRBJ2-1 TRBV6-5 NA
CSALRRTGKLTEAFF TRBJ1-1 TRBV29-1 medium-sized
CASNPGHPNQPQHF TRBJ1-5 TRBV6-1 NA
CASRDTAGGLNTEAFF TRBJ1-1 TRBV5-5 NA
CASSLWAGNEQFF TRBJ2-1 TRBV6-4 NA
CASREGQLNTEAFF TRBJ1-1 TRBV6-4 NA
CASSDSRGNQHMGYTF TRBJ1-2 TRBV12-3/TRBV12-4 NA
CASTLGRAGGLGETQYF TRBJ2-5 TRBV12-3/TRBV12-4 NA
CASSGQGSNQPQHF TRBJ1-5 TRBV12-3/TRBV12-4 medium-sized
CASSYRGVNTEAFF TRBJ1-1 TRBV6-2/TRBV6-3 NA
CTSSQEDSGGSDTQYF TRBJ2-3 TRBV5-5 NA
CASSYSKHLYNEQFF TRBJ2-1 TRBV6-5 medium-sized
CASSLGAPSSGANVLTF TRBJ2-6 TRBV5-5 NA
CASSATGRPYNEQFF TRBJ2-1 TRBV6-5 NA
CASRLTGGTYNSHLHF TRBJ1-6 TRBV6-4 NA
CSAKTGVDQPQHF TRBJ1-5 TRBV20-1 NA
CASKKAGGTSYEQYF TRBJ2-7 TRBV19 NA
CASFFPGGELFF TRBJ2-2 TRBV6-1 NA
CASSGRGLNTEAFF TRBJ1-1 TRBV5-6 NA
CSARQNYQETQYF TRBJ2-5 TRBV20-1 NA
CASGLHGQADEQYF TRBJ2-7 TRBV19 medium-sized
CASSEDGTYGYTF TRBJ1-2 TRBV6-1 medium-sized
CASSPGQGDNEQYF TRBJ2-7 TRBV27 medium-sized
CASGPGPPSGANVLTF TRBJ2-6 TRBV27 large
CSVAVQLATNEKLFF TRBJ1-4 TRBV29-1 medium-sized
CASSQGVGYTF TRBJ1-2 TRBV19 medium-sized
CASSYSITQPYEQYF TRBJ2-7 TRBV6-5 medium-sized
CSASRQGAAWEQYF TRBJ2-7 TRBV20-1 NA
CASSYGGHEQYF TRBJ2-7 TRBV6-5 medium-sized